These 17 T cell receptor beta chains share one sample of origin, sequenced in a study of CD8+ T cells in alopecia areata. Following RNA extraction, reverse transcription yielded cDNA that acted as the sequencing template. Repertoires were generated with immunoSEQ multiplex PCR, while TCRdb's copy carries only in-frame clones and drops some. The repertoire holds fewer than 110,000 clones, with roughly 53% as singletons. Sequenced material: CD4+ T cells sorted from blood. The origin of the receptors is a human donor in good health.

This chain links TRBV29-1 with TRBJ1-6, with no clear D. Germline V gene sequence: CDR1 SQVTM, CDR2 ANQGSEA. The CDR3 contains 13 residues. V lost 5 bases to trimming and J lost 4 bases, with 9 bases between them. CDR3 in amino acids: CSVRELYNSPLHF. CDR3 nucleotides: TGCAGCGTTCGGGAGCTGTATAATTCACCCCTCCACTTT.

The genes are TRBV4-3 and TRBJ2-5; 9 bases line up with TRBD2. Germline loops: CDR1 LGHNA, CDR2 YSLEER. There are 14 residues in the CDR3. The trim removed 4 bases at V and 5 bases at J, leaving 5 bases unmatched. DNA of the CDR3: TGCGCCAGCAGCCCTAGGGCGGGGGGGGAGACCCAGTACTTC. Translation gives CASSPRAGGETQYF.

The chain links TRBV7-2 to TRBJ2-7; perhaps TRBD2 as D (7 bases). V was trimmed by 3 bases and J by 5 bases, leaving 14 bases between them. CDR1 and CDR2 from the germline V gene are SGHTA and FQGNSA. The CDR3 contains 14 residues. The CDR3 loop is CASSFFQGRDEQYF. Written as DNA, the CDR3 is TGTGCCAGCAGCTTTTTCCAGGGGAGGGACGAGCAGTACTTC.

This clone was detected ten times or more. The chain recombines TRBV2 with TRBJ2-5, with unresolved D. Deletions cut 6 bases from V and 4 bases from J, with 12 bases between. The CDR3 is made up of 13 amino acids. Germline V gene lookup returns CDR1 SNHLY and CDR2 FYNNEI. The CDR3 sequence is CASRPWSPETQYF. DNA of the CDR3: TGTGCCAGCAGGCCCTGGAGCCCAGAGACCCAGTACTTC. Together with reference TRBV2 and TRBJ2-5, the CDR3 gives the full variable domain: EPEVTQTPSHQVTQMGQEVILRCVPISNHLYFYWYRQILGQKVEFLVSFYNNEISEKSEIFDDQFSVERPDGSNFTLKIRSTKLEDSAMYFCASRPWSPETQYFGPGTRLLVL.

The CDR3 nucleotides are TGCAGCGTTGGGGGACAGGTGAACACTGAAGCTTTCTTT. It is translated as CSVGGQVNTEAFF. V and J are TRBV29-1 and TRBJ1-1; 8 nucleotides agree with TRBD1. The length of the CDR3 is 13 residues. With V trimmed by 4 bases and J by 0 bases, 1 base remained unmatched. Germline assignment: CDR1 SQVTM and CDR2 ANQGSEA.

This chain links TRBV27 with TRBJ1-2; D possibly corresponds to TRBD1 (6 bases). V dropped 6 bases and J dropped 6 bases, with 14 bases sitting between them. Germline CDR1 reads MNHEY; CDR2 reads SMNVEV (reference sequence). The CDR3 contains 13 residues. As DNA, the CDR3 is TGTGCCAGCAGACTGACCCAGGGGCATGGCTACACCTTC. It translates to CASRLTQGHGYTF.

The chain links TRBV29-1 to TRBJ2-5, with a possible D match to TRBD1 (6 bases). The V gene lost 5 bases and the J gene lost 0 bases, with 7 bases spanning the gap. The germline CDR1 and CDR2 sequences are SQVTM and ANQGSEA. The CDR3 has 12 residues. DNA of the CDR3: TGCAGCGTTCGGGACAACCAAGAGACCCAGTACTTC. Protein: CSVRDNQETQYF.

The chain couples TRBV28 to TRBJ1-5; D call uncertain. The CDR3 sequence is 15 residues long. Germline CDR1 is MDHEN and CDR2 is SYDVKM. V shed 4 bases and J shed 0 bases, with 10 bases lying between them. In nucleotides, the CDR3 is TGTGCCAGCAGTTCGGGTCCCTATAGCAATCAGCCCCAGCATTTT. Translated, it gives CASSSGPYSNQPQHF.

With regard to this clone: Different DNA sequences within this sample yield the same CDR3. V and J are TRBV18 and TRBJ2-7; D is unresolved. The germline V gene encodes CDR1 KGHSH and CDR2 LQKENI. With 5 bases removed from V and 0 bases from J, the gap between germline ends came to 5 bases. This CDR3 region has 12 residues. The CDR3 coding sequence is TGTGCCAGCTCAGGCTCCTCCTACGAGCAGTACTTC. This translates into CASSGSSYEQYF.

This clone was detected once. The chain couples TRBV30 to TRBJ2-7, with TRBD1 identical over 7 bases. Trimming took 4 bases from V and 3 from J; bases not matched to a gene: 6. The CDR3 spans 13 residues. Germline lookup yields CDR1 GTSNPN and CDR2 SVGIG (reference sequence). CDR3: CAWNTDRLYEQYF. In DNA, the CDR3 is TGTGCCTGGAACACGGACAGGCTCTACGAGCAGTACTTC.

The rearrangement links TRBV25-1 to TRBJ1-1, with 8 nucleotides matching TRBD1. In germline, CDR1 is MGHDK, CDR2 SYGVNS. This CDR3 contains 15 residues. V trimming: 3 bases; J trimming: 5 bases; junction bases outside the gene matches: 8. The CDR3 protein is CASSDQGAKVTEAFF. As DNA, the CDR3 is TGTGCCAGCAGTGACCAGGGGGCGAAGGTGACTGAAGCTTTCTTT.

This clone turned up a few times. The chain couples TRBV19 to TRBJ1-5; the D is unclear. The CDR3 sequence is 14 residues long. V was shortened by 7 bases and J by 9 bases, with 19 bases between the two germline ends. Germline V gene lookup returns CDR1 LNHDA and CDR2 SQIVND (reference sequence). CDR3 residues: CASTGGRTSRPQHF. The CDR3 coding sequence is TGTGCCAGTACAGGAGGGCGGACCTCAAGGCCCCAGCATTTT.

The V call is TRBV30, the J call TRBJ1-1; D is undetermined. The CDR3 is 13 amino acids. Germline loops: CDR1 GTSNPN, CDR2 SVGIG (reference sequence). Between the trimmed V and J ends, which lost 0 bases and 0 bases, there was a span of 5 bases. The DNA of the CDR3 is TGTGCCTGGAGTGTACGCATGAACACTGAAGCTTTCTTT. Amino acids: CAWSVRMNTEAFF.

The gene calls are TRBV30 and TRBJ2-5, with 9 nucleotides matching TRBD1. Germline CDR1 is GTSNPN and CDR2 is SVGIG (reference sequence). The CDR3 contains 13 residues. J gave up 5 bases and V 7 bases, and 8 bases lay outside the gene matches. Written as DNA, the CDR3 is TGTGCCTTACGAGGACAGGGGCGGGAGACCCAGTACTTC. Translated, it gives CALRGQGRETQYF.

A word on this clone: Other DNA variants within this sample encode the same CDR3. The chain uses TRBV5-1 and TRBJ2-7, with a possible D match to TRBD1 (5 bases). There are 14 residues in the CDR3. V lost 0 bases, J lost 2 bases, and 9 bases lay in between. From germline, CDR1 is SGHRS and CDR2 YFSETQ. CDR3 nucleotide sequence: TGCGCCAGCAGCTTGGATCAGGGAACCTACGAGCAGTACTTC. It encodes CASSLDQGTYEQYF.

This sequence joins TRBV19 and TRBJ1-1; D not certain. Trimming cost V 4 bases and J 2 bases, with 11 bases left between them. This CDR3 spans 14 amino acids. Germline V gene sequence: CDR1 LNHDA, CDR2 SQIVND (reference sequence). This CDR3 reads CASSTQVINTEAFF. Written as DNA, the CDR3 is TGTGCCAGTAGTACCCAGGTCATCAACACTGAAGCTTTCTTT.

CDR3 DNA sequence: TGCAGCGTTGATAGCCCCGGGACTCCTCTTTACAATGAGCAGTTCTTC. Residues: CSVDSPGTPLYNEQFF. V and J are TRBV29-1 and TRBJ2-1; D possibly corresponds to TRBD2 (6 bases). V lost 3 bases to trimming and J lost 4 bases, with 19 bases between them. The CDR3 is 16 residues long. Germline lookup yields CDR1 SQVTM and CDR2 ANQGSEA.